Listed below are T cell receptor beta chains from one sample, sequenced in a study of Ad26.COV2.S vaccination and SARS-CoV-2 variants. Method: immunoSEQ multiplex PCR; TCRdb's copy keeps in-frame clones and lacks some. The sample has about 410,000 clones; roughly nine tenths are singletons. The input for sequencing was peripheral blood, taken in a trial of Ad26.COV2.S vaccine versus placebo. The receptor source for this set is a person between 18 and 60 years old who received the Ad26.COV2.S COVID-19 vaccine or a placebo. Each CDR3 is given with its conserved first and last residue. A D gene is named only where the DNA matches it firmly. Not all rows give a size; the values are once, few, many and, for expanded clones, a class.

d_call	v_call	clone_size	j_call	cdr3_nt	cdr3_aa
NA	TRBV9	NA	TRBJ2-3	TGTGCCAGCAGCGTAACGGGGGGCAGGGATACGCAGTATTTT	CASSVTGGRDTQYF
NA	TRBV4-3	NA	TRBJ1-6	TGCGCCAGCAGCCCCGGGGGGGGGTCGGGCTCACCCCTCCACTTT	CASSPGGGSGSPLHF
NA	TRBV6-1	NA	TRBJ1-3	TGTGCCAGCAGTGAATTCGGGTTCTCTGGAAACACCATATATTTT	CASSEFGFSGNTIYF
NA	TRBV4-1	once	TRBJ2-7	TGCGCCAGCAGCCAAGAACGGCAGGCCTACGAGCAGTACTTC	CASSQERQAYEQYF
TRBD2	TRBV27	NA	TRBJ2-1	TGTGCCAGCAGTTTAACTAGCGGGGGGGCTGACGCTTACAATGAGCAGTTCTTC	CASSLTSGGADAYNEQFF
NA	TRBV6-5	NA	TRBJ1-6	TGTGCCAGCAGTTACTTAGCGAGCTCCTATAATTCACCCCTCCACTTT	CASSYLASSYNSPLHF
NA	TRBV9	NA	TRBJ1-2	TGTGCCAGCAGCGTAGATGGTCCTGCGGGGGGCTACACCTTC	CASSVDGPAGGYTF
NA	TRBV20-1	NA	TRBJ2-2	TGCAGTGCCAGGGTCGCCGGGGAGCTGTTTTTT	CSARVAGELFF
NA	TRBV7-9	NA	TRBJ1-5	TGTGCCAGCAGCTTATATACTCAGCCCCAGCATTTT	CASSLYTQPQHF
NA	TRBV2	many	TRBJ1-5	TGTGCCAGCAGTTATCAGGGAAGCAATCAGCCCCAGCATTTT	CASSYQGSNQPQHF
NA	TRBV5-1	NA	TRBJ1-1	TGCGCCAGCAGCATACAGGGAGGGAACACTGAAGCTTTCTTT	CASSIQGGNTEAFF
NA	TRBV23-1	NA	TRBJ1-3	TGCGCCAGCAGTCATCCTGCTGGGAGGGGCTACTCTGGAAACACCATATATTTT	CASSHPAGRGYSGNTIYF
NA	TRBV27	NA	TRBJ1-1	TGTGCCAGCAGCCGAAGTGGAGGGGGTCACACTGAAGCTTTCTTT	CASSRSGGGHTEAFF
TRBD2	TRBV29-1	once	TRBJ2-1	TGCAGCGTTTGGGTAGCGGGGGGTTACAATGAGCAGTTCTTC	CSVWVAGGYNEQFF
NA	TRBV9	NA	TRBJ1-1	TGTGCCAGCAGCGAGGGGGACCGTTACACTGAAGCTTTCTTT	CASSEGDRYTEAFF
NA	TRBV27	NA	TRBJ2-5	TGTGCCAGCAGTTTATCCTGGGAGATGGGGACCCAGTACTTC	CASSLSWEMGTQYF
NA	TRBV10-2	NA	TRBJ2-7	TGCGCCAGCAGTGATTCGTTATCGGGCTACGAGCAGTACTTC	CASSDSLSGYEQYF
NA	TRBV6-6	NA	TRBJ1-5	TGTGCCAGCAGGGTACAGGGCGATCAGCCCCAGCATTTT	CASRVQGDQPQHF